The 12 T cell receptor beta chains given below trace back to one sample, sequenced in a study of human T cells and chemical hapten exposure. MiXCR, run by TCRdb on the RACE reads, gives a single entry per CDR3 protein. The sample has tens of thousands of distinct CDR3 sequences; over 7.5% are singletons. Described time point: patch test 3, about 24 weeks after DPC sensitization. Treatment denoted: therapeutic diphenylcyclopropenone sensitization with weekly scalp DPC. Unfractionated whole blood was the source from which total RNA was extracted. The sample was whole blood, taken in connection with sensitization to the hapten diphenylcyclopropenone (DPC). The receptors originated from a man aged 45 to 65 with alopecia areata. Some clones in this sample may be carry-over from other donors' samples.

This clonotype has at least ten counts. The chain combines TRBV12-3 or TRBV12-4 with TRBJ2-2; D is undetermined. The CDR3 spans 13 residues. Trimming stripped 5 bases from V and 7 bases from J, with 11 bases between. CDR3 loop: CASSLGFGGELFF. CDR3 in DNA: TGTGCCAGCAGTCTGGGATTTGGCGGGGAGCTGTTTTTT.

This clonotype was detected many times. V is TRBV28 and J is TRBJ2-7; D gene ambiguous. Trimming shortened V by 6 bases and J by 3 bases, and 6 bases separated the two germline ends. CDR1 MDHEN and CDR2 SYDVKM come from the germline V gene. The CDR3 runs 11 residues. The CDR3 sequence: CASRESYEQYF. CDR3 DNA: TGTGCCAGCAGGGAGAGCTACGAGCAGTACTTC.

This clonotype came up many times. The rearrangement links TRBV6-1 to TRBJ2-1, with D possibly TRBD1 on 5 matching bases. CDR3 length: 13 amino acids. Germline CDR1 MNHNS, CDR2 SASEGT. V was pared by 3 bases and J by 5 bases, with 8 bases between. The CDR3 nucleotides read TGTGCCAGCAGTGACAGGGTCCACAATGAGCAGTTCTTC. Amino acid sequence: CASSDRVHNEQFF.

This clonotype was observed at least ten times. CDR3 nucleotides: TGTGCCAGTTCCTCAACCCGACAATCCCGGGCTTTCTTT. Amino acid sequence: CASSSTRQSRAFF. This sequence joins TRBV13 and TRBJ1-1; D gene ambiguous. There are 13 residues in the CDR3. V lost 9 bases, J lost 11 bases, and 22 bases lay in between. Germline loops: CDR1 PRHDT, CDR2 FYEKMQ (reference sequence).

This clonotype was counted a single time. A much larger clone differs by one base, so this may be a read error. The chain has TRBV4-1 and TRBJ2-1; D might be TRBD2 (6 bases). V lost 4 bases and J lost 6, with 16 bases in between. CDR1 is MGHRA and CDR2 is YSYEKL in the germline V gene. This CDR3 is built from 15 residues. The CDR3 coding sequence is TGCGCCAGCAGCCCCCAGATCCGGGGAGGCAATGAGCAGTTCTTC. Translation: CASSPQIRGGNEQFF.

The CDR3 DNA follows: TGTGCCAGCAGCGTTACTAGCGGGCCTAACACCGGGGAGCTGTTTTTT. Translation gives CASSVTSGPNTGELFF. The chain couples TRBV9 to TRBJ2-2, with TRBD2 matching 9 bases. CDR1 and CDR2 (germline): SGDLS, YYNGEE. This CDR3 has 16 residues. The ends lost 2 bases at V and 2 bases at J; junction bases unmatched: 4.

At least ten counts were recorded for this clonotype. This chain connects TRBV7-2 to TRBJ2-1, with 8 nucleotides matching TRBD2. The V segment lost 1 base and the J segment 3 bases; nucleotides outside the gene matches: 2. The germline gives CDR1 SGHTA, CDR2 FQGNSA. The CDR3 extends over 15 amino acids. The chain's CDR3 is CASSLGSGVYNEQFF. Written as DNA, the CDR3 is TGTGCCAGCAGCTTAGGTAGCGGGGTCTACAATGAGCAGTTCTTC.

Comment on this clonotype: This may be a read error, as it is one base from a much larger clone. This chain connects TRBV5-1 to TRBJ1-1, with unresolved D. In germline, CDR1 is SGHRS, CDR2 YFSETQ. There are 11 residues in the CDR3. CDR3 region: CASRGETEAIF. CDR3 in DNA: TGCGCCAGCAGGGGAGAAACTGAAGCTATCTTT.

This clonotype came up many times. The chain employs TRBV5-1 and TRBJ2-7, with 7 bases matching TRBD1. Germline V gives CDR1 SGHRS, CDR2 YFSETQ. This CDR3 spans 13 amino acids. Trimming removed 2 bases from V and 7 bases from J; junction bases left unmatched: 6. In nucleotides, the CDR3 is TGCGCCAGCAGCTTACCCGACAGGGATGAGCAGTACTTC. Translation: CASSLPDRDEQYF. Full variable domain (missing parts from reference TRBV5-1 and TRBJ2-7): KAGVTQTPRYLIKTRGQQVTLSCSPISGHRSVSWYQQTPGQGLQFLFEYFSETQRNKGNFPGRFSGRQFSNSRSEMNVSTLELGDSALYLCASSLPDRDEQYFGPGTRLTVT.

This clonotype was counted a few times. This sequence joins TRBV9 and TRBJ2-3, with D hard to call. The CDR3 has 13 residues. Germline CDR1 and CDR2: SGDLS and YYNGEE. Trimming pared 3 bases from V and 0 bases from J, leaving 5 bases between. The CDR3 region is CASSAPSTDTQYF. CDR3 sequence (DNA): TGTGCCAGCAGCGCCCCTAGCACAGATACGCAGTATTTT.

This clonotype was observed a handful of times. The chain is built from TRBV9 and TRBJ2-1; TRBD2 aligns across 7 bases. J lost 8 bases, V lost 2 bases, and 7 bases had no gene match. The CDR3 has 14 amino acids. Germline V gene sequence: CDR1 SGDLS, CDR2 YYNGEE. CDR3 DNA sequence: TGTGCCAGCAGCGTCAGCGGGATGTTTGATGAGCAGTTCTTC. Protein product: CASSVSGMFDEQFF.

This clonotype was detected many times. This sequence joins TRBV6-2 or TRBV6-3 and TRBJ2-2; the D is unclear. The CDR3 contains 14 residues. With 6 bases removed from V and 7 bases from J, the gap between germline ends came to 15 bases. Germline CDR1 is MNHEY and CDR2 is SVGEGT. The CDR3 protein is CASRRVLEHGELFF. The DNA for the CDR3 is TGTGCCAGCAGGAGAGTCCTGGAGCACGGGGAGCTGTTTTTT.